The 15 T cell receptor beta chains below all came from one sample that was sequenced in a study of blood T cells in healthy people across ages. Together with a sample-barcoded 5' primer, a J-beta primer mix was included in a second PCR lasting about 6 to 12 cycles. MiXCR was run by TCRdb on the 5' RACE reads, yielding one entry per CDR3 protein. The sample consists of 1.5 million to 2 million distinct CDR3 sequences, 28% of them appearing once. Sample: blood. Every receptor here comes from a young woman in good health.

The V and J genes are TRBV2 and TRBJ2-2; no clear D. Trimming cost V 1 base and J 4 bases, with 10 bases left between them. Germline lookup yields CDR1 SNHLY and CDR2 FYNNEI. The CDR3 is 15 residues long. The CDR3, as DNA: TGTGCCAGCAGTGAAGAGGGTGGGTCCACCGGGGAGCTGTTTTTT. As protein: CASSEEGGSTGELFF.

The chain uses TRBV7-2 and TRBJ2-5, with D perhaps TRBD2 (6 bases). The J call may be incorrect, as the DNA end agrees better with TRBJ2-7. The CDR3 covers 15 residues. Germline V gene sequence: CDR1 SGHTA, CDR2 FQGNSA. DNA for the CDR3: TGTGCCAGCAGCCCCGGGGGAAGGGGCGGGTACGAGCAGTACTTC. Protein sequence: CASSPGGRGGYEQYF.

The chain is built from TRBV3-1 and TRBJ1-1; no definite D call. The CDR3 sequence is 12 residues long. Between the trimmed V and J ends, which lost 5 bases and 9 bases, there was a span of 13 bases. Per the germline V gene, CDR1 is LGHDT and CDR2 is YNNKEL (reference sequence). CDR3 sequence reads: CASSSEKGKAFF. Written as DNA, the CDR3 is TGTGCCAGCAGCTCCGAGAAGGGTAAAGCTTTCTTT.

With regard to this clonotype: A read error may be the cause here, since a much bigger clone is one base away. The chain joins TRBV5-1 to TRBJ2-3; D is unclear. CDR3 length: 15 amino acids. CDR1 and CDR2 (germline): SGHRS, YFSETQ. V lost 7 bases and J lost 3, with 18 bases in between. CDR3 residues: CASGTDSPSTDTQYF. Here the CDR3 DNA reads TGCGCCAGCGGAACCGATAGCCCTAGTACAGATACGCAGTATTTT.

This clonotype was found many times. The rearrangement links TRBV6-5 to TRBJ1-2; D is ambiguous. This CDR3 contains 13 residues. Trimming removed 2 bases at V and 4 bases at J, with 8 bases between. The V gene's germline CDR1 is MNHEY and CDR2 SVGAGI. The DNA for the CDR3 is TGTGCCAGCAGTTACGGCAGGAGCTATGGCTACACCTTC. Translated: CASSYGRSYGYTF.

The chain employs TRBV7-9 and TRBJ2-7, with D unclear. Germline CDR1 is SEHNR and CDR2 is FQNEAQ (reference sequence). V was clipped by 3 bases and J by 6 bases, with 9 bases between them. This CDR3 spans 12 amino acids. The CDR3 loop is CASSLQAAEQYF. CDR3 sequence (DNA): TGTGCCAGCAGCTTGCAGGCAGCCGAGCAGTACTTC.

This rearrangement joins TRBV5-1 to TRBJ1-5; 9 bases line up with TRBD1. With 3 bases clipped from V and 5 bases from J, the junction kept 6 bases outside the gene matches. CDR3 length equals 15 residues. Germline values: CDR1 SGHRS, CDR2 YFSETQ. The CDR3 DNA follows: TGCGCCAGCAGCTGGGGGACAGGGCTTTATCAGCCCCAGCATTTT. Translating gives CASSWGTGLYQPQHF.

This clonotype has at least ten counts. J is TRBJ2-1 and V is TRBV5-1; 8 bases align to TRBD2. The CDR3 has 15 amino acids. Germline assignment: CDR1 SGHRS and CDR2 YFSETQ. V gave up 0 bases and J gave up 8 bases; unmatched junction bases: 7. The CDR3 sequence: CASSLVQRGQYEQFF. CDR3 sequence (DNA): TGCGCCAGCAGCTTGGTGCAGCGGGGGCAGTATGAGCAGTTCTTC.

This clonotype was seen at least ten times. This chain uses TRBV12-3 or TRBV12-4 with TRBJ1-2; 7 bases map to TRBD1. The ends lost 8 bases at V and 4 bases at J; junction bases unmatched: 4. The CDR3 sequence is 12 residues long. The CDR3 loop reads CASAGQSYGYTF. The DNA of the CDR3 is TGTGCCAGCGCGGGACAGTCCTATGGCTACACCTTC.

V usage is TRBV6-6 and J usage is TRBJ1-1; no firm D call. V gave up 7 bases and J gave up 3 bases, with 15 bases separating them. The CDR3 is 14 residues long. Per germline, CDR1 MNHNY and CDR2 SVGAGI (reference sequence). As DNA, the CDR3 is TGTGCCAGCACTGTCATGGTCTCCTACACTGAAGCTTTCTTT. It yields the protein CASTVMVSYTEAFF.

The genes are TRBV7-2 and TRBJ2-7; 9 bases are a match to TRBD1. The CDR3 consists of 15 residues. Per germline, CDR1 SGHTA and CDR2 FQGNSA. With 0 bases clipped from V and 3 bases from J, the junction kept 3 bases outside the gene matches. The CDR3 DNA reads TGTGCCAGCAGCTTAGCGTGGGGACAGGGCTACGAGCAGTACTTC. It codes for CASSLAWGQGYEQYF.

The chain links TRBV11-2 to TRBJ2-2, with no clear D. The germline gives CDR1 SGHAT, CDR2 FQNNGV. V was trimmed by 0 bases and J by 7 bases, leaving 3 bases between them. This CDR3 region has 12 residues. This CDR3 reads CASSLDYGELFF. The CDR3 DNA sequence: TGTGCCAGCAGCTTAGATTACGGGGAGCTGTTTTTT. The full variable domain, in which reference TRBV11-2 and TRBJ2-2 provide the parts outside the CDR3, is EAGVAQSPRYKIIEKRQSVAFWCNPISGHATLYWYQQILGQGPKLLIQFQNNGVVDDSQLPKDRFSAERLKGVDSTLKIQPAKLEDSAVYLCASSLDYGELFFGEGSRLTVL.

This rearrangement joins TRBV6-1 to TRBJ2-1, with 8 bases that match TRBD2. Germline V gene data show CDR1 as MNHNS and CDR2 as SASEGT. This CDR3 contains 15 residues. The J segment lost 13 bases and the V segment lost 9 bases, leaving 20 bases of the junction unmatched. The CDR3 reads CASEYSGGSGKTQFF. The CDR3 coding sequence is TGTGCCAGTGAGTACAGCGGGGGAAGTGGAAAGACCCAGTTCTTC.

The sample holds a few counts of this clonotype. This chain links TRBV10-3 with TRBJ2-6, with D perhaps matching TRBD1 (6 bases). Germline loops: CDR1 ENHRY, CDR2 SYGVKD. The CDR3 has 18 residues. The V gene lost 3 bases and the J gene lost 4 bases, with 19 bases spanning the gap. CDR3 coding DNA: TGTGCCATCAGTGAACCCCGGGACAAGGCCTCGGGGGCCAACGTCCTGACTTTC. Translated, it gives CAISEPRDKASGANVLTF.

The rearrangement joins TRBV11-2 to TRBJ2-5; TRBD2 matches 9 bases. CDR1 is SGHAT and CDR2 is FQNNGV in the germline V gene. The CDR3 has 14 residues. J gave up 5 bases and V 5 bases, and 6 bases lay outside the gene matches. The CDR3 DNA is TGTGCCAGCAGCCGACTAGCGGTTACTGAGACCCAGTACTTC. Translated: CASSRLAVTETQYF.